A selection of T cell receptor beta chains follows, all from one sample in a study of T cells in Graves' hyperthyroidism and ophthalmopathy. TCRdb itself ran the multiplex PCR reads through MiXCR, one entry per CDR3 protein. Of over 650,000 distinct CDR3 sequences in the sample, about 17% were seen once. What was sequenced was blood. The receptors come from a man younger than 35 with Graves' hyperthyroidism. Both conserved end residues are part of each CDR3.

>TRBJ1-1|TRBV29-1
CSGKTNTEAFF
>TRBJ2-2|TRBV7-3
CASSKTGGIGELFF
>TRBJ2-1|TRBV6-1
CATVRGTGLIGEQFF
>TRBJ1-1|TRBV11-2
CASSLFPGRENEDTEAFF
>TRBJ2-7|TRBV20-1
CSARPPPDRSYEQYF
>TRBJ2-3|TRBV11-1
CASRYGTSGDPSTDTQYF
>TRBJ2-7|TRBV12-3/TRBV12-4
CASTLGRDKQYF
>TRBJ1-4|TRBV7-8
CASSLWSGTNEKLFF
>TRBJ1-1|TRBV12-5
CASGFNTEAFF
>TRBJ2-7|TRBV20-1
CSAREGQWEQYF
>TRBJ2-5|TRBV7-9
CASSRGLAGGGETQYF
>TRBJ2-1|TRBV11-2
CASSLKVTLSNEQFF
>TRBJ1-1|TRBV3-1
CASSRTWTGVHTEAFF
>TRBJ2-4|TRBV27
CASNSPLAGGKNIQYF
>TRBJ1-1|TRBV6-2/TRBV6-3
CASSYRGRSEAFF
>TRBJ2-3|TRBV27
CASRPVGGTADTQYF
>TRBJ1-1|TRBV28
CATNRGGGTEAFF
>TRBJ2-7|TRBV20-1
CSVLGQGGDEQYF
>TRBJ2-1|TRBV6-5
CASSYSRTGNNEQFF
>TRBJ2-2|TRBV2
CASSGSSGRATGELFF
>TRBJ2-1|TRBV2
CASSTDNYNEQFF
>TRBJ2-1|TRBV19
CASSKRLQSGTSSYNEQFF
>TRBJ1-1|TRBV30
CAWSYQGSTEAFF
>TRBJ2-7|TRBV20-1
CSARVSSGRGSDQQYF
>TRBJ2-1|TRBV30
CAWRGSGRMQFF
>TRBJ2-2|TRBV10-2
CASRRQGSAGELFF
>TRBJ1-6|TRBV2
CASRETTGTNSPLHF
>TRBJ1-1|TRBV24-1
CATSNLGSTEAFF
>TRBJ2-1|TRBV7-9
CASSAVSGRATEQFF
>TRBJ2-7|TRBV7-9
CASTTGGTYEQYF
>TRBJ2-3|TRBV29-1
CSVEGTGLSTDTQYF
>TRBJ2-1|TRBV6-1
CASNQAGRGAEQFF
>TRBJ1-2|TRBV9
CASSAGANYGYTF
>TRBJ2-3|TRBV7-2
CASSLNSGRLGDTQYF
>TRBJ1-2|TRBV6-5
CASSYSDSLSYGYTF
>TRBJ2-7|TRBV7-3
CASSLGLAGDREQYF
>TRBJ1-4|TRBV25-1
CASSYGTREKLFF